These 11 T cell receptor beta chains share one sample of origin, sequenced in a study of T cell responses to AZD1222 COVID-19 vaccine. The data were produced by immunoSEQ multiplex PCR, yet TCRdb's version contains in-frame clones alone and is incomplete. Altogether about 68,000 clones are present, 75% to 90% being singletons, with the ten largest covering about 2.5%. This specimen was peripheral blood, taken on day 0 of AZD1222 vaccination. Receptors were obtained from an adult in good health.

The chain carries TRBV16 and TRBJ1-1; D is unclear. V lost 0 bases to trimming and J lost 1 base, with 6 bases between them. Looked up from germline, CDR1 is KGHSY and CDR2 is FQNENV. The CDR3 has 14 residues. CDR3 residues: CASSQSAGNTEAFF. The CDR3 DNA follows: TGTGCCAGCAGCCAATCGGCGGGGAACACTGAAGCTTTCTTT.

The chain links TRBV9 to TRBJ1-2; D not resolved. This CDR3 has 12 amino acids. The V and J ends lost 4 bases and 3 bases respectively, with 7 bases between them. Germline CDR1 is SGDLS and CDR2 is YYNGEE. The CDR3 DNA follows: TGTGCCAGCAGCCTGGATTACTATGGCTACACCTTC. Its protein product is CASSLDYYGYTF.

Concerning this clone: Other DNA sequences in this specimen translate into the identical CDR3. The CDR3 DNA follows: TGTGCCAGCAGCGTAGACGCTAGCGGCAAAAACATTCAGTACTTC. It specifies CASSVDASGKNIQYF. The rearrangement uses TRBV9 and TRBJ2-4; 7 nucleotides align to TRBD2. V was pared by 0 bases and J by 3 bases, with 3 bases of the junction left unmatched. The CDR3 length is 15 residues. Germline CDR1 SGDLS, CDR2 YYNGEE.

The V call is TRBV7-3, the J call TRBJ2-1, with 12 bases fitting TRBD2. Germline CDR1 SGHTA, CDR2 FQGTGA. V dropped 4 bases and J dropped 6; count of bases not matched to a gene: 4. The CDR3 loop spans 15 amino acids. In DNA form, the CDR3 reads TGTGCCAGCAGCTCGACTAGCGGGAGTCTCAATGAGCAGTTCTTC. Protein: CASSSTSGSLNEQFF. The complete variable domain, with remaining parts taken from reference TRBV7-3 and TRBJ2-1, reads GAGVSQTPSNKVTEKGKYVELRCDPISGHTALYWYRQSLGQGPEFLIYFQGTGAADDSGLPNDRFFAVRPEGSVSTLKIQRTERGDSAVYLCASSSTSGSLNEQFFGPGTRLTVL.

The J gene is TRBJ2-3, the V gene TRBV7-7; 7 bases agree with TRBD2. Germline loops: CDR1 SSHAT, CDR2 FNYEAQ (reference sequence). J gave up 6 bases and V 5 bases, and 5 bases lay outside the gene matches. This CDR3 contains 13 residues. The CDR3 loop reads CASSVREADTQYF. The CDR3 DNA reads TGTGCCAGCAGCGTCCGGGAGGCCGATACGCAGTATTTT.

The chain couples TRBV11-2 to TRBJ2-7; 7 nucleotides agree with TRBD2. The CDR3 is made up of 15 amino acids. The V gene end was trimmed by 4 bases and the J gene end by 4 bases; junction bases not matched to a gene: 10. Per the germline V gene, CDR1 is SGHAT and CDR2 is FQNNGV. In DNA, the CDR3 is TGTGCCAGCAGCTATGGGCGACTAGCTACATACGAGCAGTACTTC. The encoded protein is CASSYGRLATYEQYF. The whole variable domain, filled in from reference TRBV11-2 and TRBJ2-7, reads EAGVAQSPRYKIIEKRQSVAFWCNPISGHATLYWYQQILGQGPKLLIQFQNNGVVDDSQLPKDRFSAERLKGVDSTLKIQPAKLEDSAVYLCASSYGRLATYEQYFGPGTRLTVT.

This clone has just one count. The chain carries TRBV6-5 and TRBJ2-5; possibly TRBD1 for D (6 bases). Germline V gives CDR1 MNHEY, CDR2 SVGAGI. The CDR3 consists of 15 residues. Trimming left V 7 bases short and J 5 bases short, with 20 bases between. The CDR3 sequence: CASKGWTVAWETQYF. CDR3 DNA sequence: TGTGCCAGCAAGGGCTGGACAGTGGCCTGGGAGACCCAGTACTTC.

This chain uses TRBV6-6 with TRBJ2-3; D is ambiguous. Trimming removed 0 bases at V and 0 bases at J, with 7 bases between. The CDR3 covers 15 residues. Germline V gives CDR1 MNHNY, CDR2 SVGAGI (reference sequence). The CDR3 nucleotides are TGTGCCAGCAGTTACTCTAAGGGTAGCACAGATACGCAGTATTTT. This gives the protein CASSYSKGSTDTQYF.

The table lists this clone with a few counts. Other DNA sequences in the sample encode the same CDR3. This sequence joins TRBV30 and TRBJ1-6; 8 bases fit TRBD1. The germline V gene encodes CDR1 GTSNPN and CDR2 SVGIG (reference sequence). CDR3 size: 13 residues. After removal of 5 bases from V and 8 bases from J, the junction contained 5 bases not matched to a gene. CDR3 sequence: CAWRTGGDSPLHF. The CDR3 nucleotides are TGTGCCTGGCGAACAGGGGGTGATTCACCCCTCCACTTT.

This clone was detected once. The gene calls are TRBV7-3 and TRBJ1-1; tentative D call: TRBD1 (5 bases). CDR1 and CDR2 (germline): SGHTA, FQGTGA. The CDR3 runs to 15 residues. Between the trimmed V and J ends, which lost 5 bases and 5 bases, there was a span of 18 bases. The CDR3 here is CASSVRDGGKTEAFF. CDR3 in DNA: TGTGCCAGCAGCGTCCGGGACGGGGGGAAAACTGAAGCTTTCTTT.

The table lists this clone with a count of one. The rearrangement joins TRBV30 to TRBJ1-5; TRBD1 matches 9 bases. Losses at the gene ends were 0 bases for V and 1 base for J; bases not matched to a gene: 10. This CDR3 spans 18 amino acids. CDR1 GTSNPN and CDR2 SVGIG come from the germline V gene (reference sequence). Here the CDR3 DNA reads TGTGCCTGGAGTGTACTAACCGGGACAGGGCAGAGCAATCAGCCCCAGCATTTT. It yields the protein CAWSVLTGTGQSNQPQHF.